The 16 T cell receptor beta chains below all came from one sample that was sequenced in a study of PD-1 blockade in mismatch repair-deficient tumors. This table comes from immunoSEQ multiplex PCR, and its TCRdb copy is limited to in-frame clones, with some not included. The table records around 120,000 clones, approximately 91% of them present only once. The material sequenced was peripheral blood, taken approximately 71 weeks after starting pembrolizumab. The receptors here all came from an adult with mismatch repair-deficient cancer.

This chain's CDR3 is CASSLEEGGETQYF. The CDR3 region has the DNA TGTGCCAGCAGCTTAGAGGAGGGCGGGGAGACCCAGTACTTC. The chain combines TRBV7-9 with TRBJ2-5; D perhaps matches TRBD2 (6 bases). This CDR3 is built from 14 residues. The germline V gene has CDR1 SEHNR and CDR2 FQNEAQ (reference sequence). Deletions cut 1 base from V and 5 bases from J, with 11 bases between.

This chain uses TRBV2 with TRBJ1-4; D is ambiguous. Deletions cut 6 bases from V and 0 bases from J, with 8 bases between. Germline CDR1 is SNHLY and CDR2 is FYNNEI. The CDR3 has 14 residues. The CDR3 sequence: CASSDTATNEKLFF. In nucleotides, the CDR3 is TGTGCCAGCAGCGACACCGCAACTAATGAAAAACTGTTTTTT.

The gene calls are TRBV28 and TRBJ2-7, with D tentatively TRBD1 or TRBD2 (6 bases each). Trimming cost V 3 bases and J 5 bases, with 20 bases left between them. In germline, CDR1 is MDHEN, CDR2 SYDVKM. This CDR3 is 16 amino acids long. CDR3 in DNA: TGTGCCAGCAGTTTCCCCACACAAGGTGGGGGGCACGAGCAGTACTTC. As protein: CASSFPTQGGGHEQYF.

CDR3 loop: CASTDPGQQETQYF. CDR3 DNA sequence: TGTGCCAGCACTGACCCGGGACAGCAAGAGACCCAGTACTTC. This rearrangement joins TRBV28 to TRBJ2-5, with 7 positions matching TRBD1. CDR1 is MDHEN and CDR2 is SYDVKM in the germline V gene. The CDR3 sequence is 14 residues long. Trimming cost V 7 bases and J 2 bases; bases outside gene matches: 7.

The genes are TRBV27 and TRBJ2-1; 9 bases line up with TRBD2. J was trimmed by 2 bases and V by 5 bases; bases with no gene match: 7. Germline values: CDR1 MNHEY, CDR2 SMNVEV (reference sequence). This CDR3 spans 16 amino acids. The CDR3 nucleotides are TGTGCCAGCAGTACCAGATCTAGCGGGGCCTACAATGAGCAGTTCTTC. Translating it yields CASSTRSSGAYNEQFF.

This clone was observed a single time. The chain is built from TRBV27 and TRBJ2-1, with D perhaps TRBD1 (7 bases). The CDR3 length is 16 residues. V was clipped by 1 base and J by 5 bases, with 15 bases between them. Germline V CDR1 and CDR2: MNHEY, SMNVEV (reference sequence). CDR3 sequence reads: CASSLYPRGTDNEQFF. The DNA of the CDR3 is TGTGCCAGCAGTTTATATCCCCGCGGGACAGACAATGAGCAGTTCTTC.

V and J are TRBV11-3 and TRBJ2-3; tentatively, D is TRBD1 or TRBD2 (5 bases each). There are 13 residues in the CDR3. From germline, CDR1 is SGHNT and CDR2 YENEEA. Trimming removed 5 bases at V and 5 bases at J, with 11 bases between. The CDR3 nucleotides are TGTGCCAGCAGCCAGGGACGCGAAGATACGCAGTATTTT. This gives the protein CASSQGREDTQYF.

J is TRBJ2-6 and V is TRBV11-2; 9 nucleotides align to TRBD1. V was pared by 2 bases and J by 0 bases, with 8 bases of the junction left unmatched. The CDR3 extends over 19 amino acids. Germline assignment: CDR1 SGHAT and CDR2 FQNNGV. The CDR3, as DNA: TGTGCCAGCAGCTTATTGAGGACAGGGGATCCCTCTGGGGCCAACGTCCTGACTTTC. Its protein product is CASSLLRTGDPSGANVLTF.

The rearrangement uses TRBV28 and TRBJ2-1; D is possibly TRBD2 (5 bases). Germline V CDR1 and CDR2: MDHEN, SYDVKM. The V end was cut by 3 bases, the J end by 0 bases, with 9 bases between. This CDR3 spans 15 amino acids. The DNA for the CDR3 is TGTGCCAGCAGTTTCCTCGAGGGCTCCTACAATGAGCAGTTCTTC. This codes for CASSFLEGSYNEQFF.

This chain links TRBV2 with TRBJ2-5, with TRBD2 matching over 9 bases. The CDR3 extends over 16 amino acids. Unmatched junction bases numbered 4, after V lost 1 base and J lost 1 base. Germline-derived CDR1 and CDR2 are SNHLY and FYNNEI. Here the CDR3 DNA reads TGTGCCAGCAGTGAAGAAATGACTAGCGGCCAAGAGACCCAGTACTTC. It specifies CASSEEMTSGQETQYF. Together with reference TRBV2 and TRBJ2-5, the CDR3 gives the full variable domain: EPEVTQTPSHQVTQMGQEVILRCVPISNHLYFYWYRQILGQKVEFLVSFYNNEISEKSEIFDDQFSVERPDGSNFTLKIRSTKLEDSAMYFCASSEEMTSGQETQYFGPGTRLLVL.

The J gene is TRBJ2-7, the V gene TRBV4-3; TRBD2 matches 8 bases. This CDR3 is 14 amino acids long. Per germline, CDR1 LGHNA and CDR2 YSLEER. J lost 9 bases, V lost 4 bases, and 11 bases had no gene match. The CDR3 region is CASSPGGLATLQYF. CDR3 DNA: TGCGCCAGCAGCCCGGGGGGGCTAGCGACGCTGCAGTACTTC.

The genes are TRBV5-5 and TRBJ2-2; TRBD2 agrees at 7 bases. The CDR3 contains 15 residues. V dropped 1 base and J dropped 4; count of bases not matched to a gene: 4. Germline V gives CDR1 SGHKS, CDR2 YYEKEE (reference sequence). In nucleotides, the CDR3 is TGTGCCAGCAGCTTGCGGGGAGGGGTCACCGGGGAGCTGTTTTTT. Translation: CASSLRGGVTGELFF.

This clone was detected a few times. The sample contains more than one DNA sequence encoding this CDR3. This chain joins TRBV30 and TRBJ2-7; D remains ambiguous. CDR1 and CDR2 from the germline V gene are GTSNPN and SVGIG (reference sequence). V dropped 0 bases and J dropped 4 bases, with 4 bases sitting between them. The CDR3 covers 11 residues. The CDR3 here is CAWSVSYEQYF. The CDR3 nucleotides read TGTGCCTGGAGTGTATCTTACGAGCAGTACTTC.

CDR3 nucleotide sequence: TGCGCCAGCAGCCAAGATCAAGCGGGAGGTCGCGAGCAGTTCTTC. It encodes CASSQDQAGGREQFF. The chain carries TRBV4-3 and TRBJ2-1, with 9 bases matching TRBD2. With 0 bases clipped from V and 10 bases from J, the junction kept 7 bases outside the gene matches. CDR3 size: 15 residues. CDR1 LGHNA and CDR2 YSLEER come from the germline V gene.

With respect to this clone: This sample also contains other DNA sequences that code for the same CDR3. The CDR3: CAWSVRDRDEKLFF. The CDR3 nucleotides are TGTGCCTGGAGTGTAAGGGACAGGGACGAAAAACTGTTTTTT. J is TRBJ1-4 and V is TRBV30, with 9 bases identical to TRBD1. Germline V gene lookup returns CDR1 GTSNPN and CDR2 SVGIG (reference sequence). Trimming cost V 0 bases and J 8 bases; bases outside gene matches: 4. This CDR3 comprises 14 residues.

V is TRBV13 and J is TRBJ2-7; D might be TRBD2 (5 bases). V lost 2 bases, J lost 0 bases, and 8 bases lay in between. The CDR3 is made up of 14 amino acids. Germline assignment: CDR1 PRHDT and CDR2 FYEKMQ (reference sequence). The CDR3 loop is CASSLNRGSYEQYF. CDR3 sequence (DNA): TGTGCCAGCAGCTTAAATCGGGGCTCCTACGAGCAGTACTTC.